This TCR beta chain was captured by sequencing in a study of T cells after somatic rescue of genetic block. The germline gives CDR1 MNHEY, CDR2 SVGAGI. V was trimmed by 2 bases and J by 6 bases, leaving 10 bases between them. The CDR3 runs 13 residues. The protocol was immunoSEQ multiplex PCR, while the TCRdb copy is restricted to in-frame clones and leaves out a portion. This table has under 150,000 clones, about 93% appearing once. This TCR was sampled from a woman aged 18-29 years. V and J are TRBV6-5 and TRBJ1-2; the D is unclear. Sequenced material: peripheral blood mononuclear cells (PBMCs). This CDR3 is CASSYDARNGYTF. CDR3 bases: TGTGCCAGCAGTTACGATGCCAGGAATGGCTACACCTTC.